The next 25 T cell receptor beta chains were all read from a single sample in a study of vaccination effects on CD4 cells after COVID-19. Their target antigens are unknown. Produced via immunoSEQ multiplex PCR; TCRdb's table is partial and in-frame only. The sample has fewer than 75,000 clones; about 78% are singletons. CD4+ T cells were isolated after 10 days of culture. Participants got two doses of BNT162b2 or mRNA-1273 vaccine. Sequencing used CD4+ T cells from PBMCs cultured without peptide, obtained after COVID-19 vaccination. The receptors stem from a human donor who received a COVID-19 vaccine.

This sequence joins TRBV5-4 and TRBJ2-5; no firm D call. CDR1 SGHNT and CDR2 YYREEE come from the germline V gene (reference sequence). The germline V and J ends were trimmed by 3 bases and 0 bases, with 9 bases remaining between them. The CDR3 extends over 14 amino acids. For the CDR3, the DNA is TGTGCCAGCAGCTACCGGGCCGACCAAGAGACCCAGTACTTC. It is translated as CASSYRADQETQYF.

V is TRBV9 and J is TRBJ2-2, with TRBD1 matching 8 bases. This CDR3 spans 14 amino acids. The ends lost 5 bases at V and 5 bases at J; junction bases unmatched: 5. Germline values: CDR1 SGDLS, CDR2 YYNGEE. The CDR3 protein is CASSLDRGTGELFF. CDR3 nucleotides: TGTGCCAGCAGTCTAGACAGGGGAACCGGGGAGCTGTTTTTT.

The rearrangement links TRBV5-1 to TRBJ2-7; D unclear. This CDR3 region has 13 residues. The germline gives CDR1 SGHRS, CDR2 YFSETQ. V lost 4 bases to trimming and J lost 4 bases, with 12 bases between them. CDR3 protein: CASSKTSAYEQYF. The CDR3 bases are TGCGCCAGCAGCAAAACATCGGCGTACGAGCAGTACTTC.

The chain combines TRBV20-1 with TRBJ2-1; 7 bases map to TRBD2. V gave up 6 bases and J gave up 12 bases; unmatched junction bases: 8. The CDR3 is made up of 11 amino acids. Germline V CDR1 and CDR2: DFQATT, SNEGSKA (reference sequence). CDR3 nucleotides: TGCAGTGCCCCACTAGCGCCCTTGCAGTTCTTC. Protein: CSAPLAPLQFF.

The genes are TRBV9 and TRBJ1-3, with 9 bases matching TRBD1. The CDR3 runs 17 residues. V gave up 0 bases and J gave up 0 bases; unmatched junction bases: 4. The germline V gene has CDR1 SGDLS and CDR2 YYNGEE. The CDR3 nucleotides are TGTGCCAGCAGCGTAGCGGGACAGGGCCTCTCTGGAAACACCATATATTTT. Protein sequence: CASSVAGQGLSGNTIYF.

The chain joins TRBV19 to TRBJ1-2; D not resolved. CDR1 is LNHDA, CDR2 SQIVND, per germline (reference sequence). V lost 8 bases, J lost 3 bases, and 19 bases lay in between. The CDR3 covers 15 residues. CDR3 DNA: TGTGCCAGTGTGACTAGTCTGGCGGAACACTATGGCTACACCTTC. Translated, it gives CASVTSLAEHYGYTF.

The chain recombines TRBV28 with TRBJ2-7; tentatively, D is TRBD1 (6 bases). CDR3 length: 14 residues. With 6 bases removed from V and 6 bases from J, the gap between germline ends came to 18 bases. The germline V gene has CDR1 MDHEN and CDR2 SYDVKM. CDR3 sequence (DNA): TGTGCCAGCAGGAAACAGGGAATAAGCGGCGAGCAGTACTTC. Protein sequence: CASRKQGISGEQYF.

The chain recombines TRBV18 with TRBJ2-7; 8 nucleotides align to TRBD2. The V and J ends lost 3 bases and 3 bases, in that order; junction bases with no gene match: 10. The CDR3 sequence is 16 residues long. The germline V gene encodes CDR1 KGHSH and CDR2 LQKENI. The CDR3 loop is CASSPPGSGSIYEQYF. DNA of the CDR3: TGTGCCAGCTCACCCCCAGGGAGCGGGAGTATCTACGAGCAGTACTTC.

Comments on this clone: Other nucleotide sequences from this sample produce the same CDR3. CDR3 amino acids: CASSLGTGAYEQYF. CDR3 bases: TGCGCCAGCAGCCTAGGGACAGGAGCCTACGAGCAGTACTTC. The chain links TRBV5-1 to TRBJ2-7; 8 bases agree with TRBD1. CDR1 SGHRS and CDR2 YFSETQ come from the germline V gene. The CDR3 runs to 14 residues. The ends lost 4 bases at V and 2 bases at J; junction bases unmatched: 5.

The J gene is TRBJ1-6, the V gene TRBV5-4; 8 bases fit TRBD1. This CDR3 is 14 amino acids long. Germline trimming cut 0 bases from V and 7 bases from J; bases unmatched to any gene: 0. Germline V gene data show CDR1 as SGHNT and CDR2 as YYREEE (reference sequence). In DNA form, the CDR3 reads TGTGCCAGCAGCTTGGGACAGGGGAATTCACCCCTCCACTTT. Translated: CASSLGQGNSPLHF.

This clone was observed a few times. The gene calls are TRBV5-6 and TRBJ2-3; 7 bases are a match to TRBD2. The germline V gene encodes CDR1 SGHDT and CDR2 YYEEEE. The CDR3 contains 14 residues. Trimming at V came to 3 bases and at J to 4 bases, leaving 5 bases not matched to a gene. The CDR3 DNA reads as TGTGCCAGCAGCTCTCAGCGGGGCCCAGATACGCAGTATTTT. This sequence encodes CASSSQRGPDTQYF.

In its sample, this clone was seen a few times. The rearrangement links TRBV4-1 to TRBJ1-2, with TRBD1 matching 7 bases. V was clipped by 2 bases and J by 5 bases; unmatched bases: 11. This CDR3 region has 16 residues. CDR1 and CDR2 from the germline V gene are MGHRA and YSYEKL. The CDR3 region has the DNA TGCGCCAGCAGCCAACAAGCCAGGGCAGGGGGTTATGGCTACACCTTC. Its translation: CASSQQARAGGYGYTF.

V and J are TRBV30 and TRBJ1-6; no clear D. V lost 3 bases to trimming and J lost 0 bases, with 9 bases between them. This CDR3 spans 15 amino acids. In germline, CDR1 is GTSNPN, CDR2 SVGIG (reference sequence). The CDR3 nucleotides are TGTGCCTGGAGGGATAAGAGCTCCTATAATTCACCCCTCCACTTT. This translates into CAWRDKSSYNSPLHF. Together with reference TRBV30 and TRBJ1-6, the CDR3 gives the full variable domain: SQTIHQWPATLVQPVGSPLSLECTVEGTSNPNLYWYRQAAGRGLQLLFYSVGIGQISSEVPQNLSASRPQDRQFILSSKKLLLSDSGFYLCAWRDKSSYNSPLHFGNGTRLTVT.

This CDR3 is CASSYSGGVRDGYTF. The CDR3 coding sequence is TGTGCCAGCAGTTACTCGGGGGGGGTTAGGGATGGCTACACCTTC. This chain uses TRBV6-5 with TRBJ1-2, with a tentative D call TRBD1 (5 bases). The V end was cut by 0 bases, the J end by 6 bases, with 14 bases between. This CDR3 contains 15 residues. Germline V CDR1 and CDR2: MNHEY, SVGAGI.

In this sample, this clone turned up many times. The chain carries TRBV30 and TRBJ1-2; tentative D call: TRBD1 (6 bases). Trimming removed 5 bases at V and 8 bases at J, with 9 bases between. The CDR3 is 10 amino acids. Germline CDR1 reads GTSNPN; CDR2 reads SVGIG (reference sequence). CDR3 DNA sequence: TGTGCCTGGTACAGGGACGGCTACACCTTC. It translates to CAWYRDGYTF.

The CDR3: CASSSTGTGYNEQFF. The DNA for the CDR3 is TGTGCCAGCAGCTCCACGGGTACAGGGTACAATGAGCAGTTCTTC. V usage is TRBV7-2 and J usage is TRBJ2-1; a possible D gene is TRBD1 (6 bases). CDR3 length: 15 amino acids. CDR1 SGHTA and CDR2 FQGNSA come from the germline V gene. V lost 4 bases to trimming and J lost 4 bases, with 14 bases between them.

The V gene is TRBV6-5, the J gene TRBJ2-5, with a tentative D call TRBD2 (6 bases). The CDR3 is 13 residues long. Germline CDR1 MNHEY, CDR2 SVGAGI. V was clipped by 5 bases and J by 6 bases, with 13 bases between them. The CDR3 is CASSPLGGKTQYF. CDR3 bases: TGTGCCAGCAGTCCCCTGGGGGGAAAGACCCAGTACTTC.

This clone appeared a few times. The CDR3 nucleotides read TGTGCCAGCAGCCCCACAGGGTTTCAGCCCCAGCATTTT. Encoded protein: CASSPTGFQPQHF. The chain couples TRBV7-9 to TRBJ1-5; tentative D call: TRBD1 (6 bases). Between the trimmed V and J ends, which lost 5 bases and 6 bases, there was a span of 11 bases. Germline CDR1 reads SEHNR; CDR2 reads FQNEAQ (reference sequence). The CDR3 runs 13 residues.

This clone was detected only a few times. The chain has TRBV3-1 (or the pseudogene TRBV3-2) and TRBJ2-2; D remains ambiguous. CDR1 LGHDT and CDR2 YNNKEL come from the germline V gene (reference sequence). V was clipped by 3 bases and J by 6 bases, with 2 bases between them. The CDR3 contains 11 residues. The CDR3, as DNA: TGTGCCAGCAGCCATCCCGGGGAGCTGTTTTTT. Protein sequence: CASSHPGELFF.

The rearrangement links TRBV12-3 or TRBV12-4 to TRBJ1-3; D unresolved. The CDR3 spans 13 residues. V was cut by 5 bases and J by 0 bases, with 5 bases left in between. CDR3 in amino acids: CASSRNSGNTIYF. The CDR3 DNA sequence: TGTGCCAGCAGTCGGAACTCTGGAAACACCATATATTTT.

The genes are TRBV30 and TRBJ1-6, with a tentative D call TRBD1 (5 bases). V lost 3 bases to trimming and J lost 5 bases, with 14 bases between them. The CDR3 consists of 15 residues. Germline CDR1 reads GTSNPN; CDR2 reads SVGIG (reference sequence). Written as DNA, the CDR3 is TGTGCCTGGAGCACAACAGGACGAGATAATTCACCCCTCCACTTT. Encoded protein: CAWSTTGRDNSPLHF.

In nucleotides, the CDR3 is TGTGCCAGCAGGGGAGCGACGGCGGGAGACAATGAGCAGTTCTTC. It codes for CASRGATAGDNEQFF. The genes are TRBV28 and TRBJ2-1; 7 positions match TRBD2. V was pared by 6 bases and J by 5 bases, with 10 bases of the junction left unmatched. Germline V gene lookup returns CDR1 MDHEN and CDR2 SYDVKM. The CDR3 is 15 amino acids.

This chain links TRBV6-5 with TRBJ1-2; 8 bases are shared with TRBD1. The CDR3 has 15 residues. Germline values: CDR1 MNHEY, CDR2 SVGAGI. The junction had 10 bases not matched to a gene; V was cut back by 4 bases and J by 6 bases. CDR3: CASSFSDRGRDGYTF. The CDR3 region has the DNA TGTGCCAGCAGTTTCTCCGACAGGGGACGGGATGGCTACACCTTC.

CDR3 sequence reads: CASSRFMNTEAFF. The CDR3, as DNA: TGTGCCAGTAGTCGGTTCATGAACACTGAAGCTTTCTTT. This rearrangement joins TRBV19 to TRBJ1-1; no reliable D call. CDR3 length: 13 amino acids. V lost 5 bases to trimming and J lost 0 bases, with 7 bases between them. From germline, CDR1 is LNHDA and CDR2 SQIVND (reference sequence).

V is TRBV15 and J is TRBJ2-5; 10 nucleotides agree with TRBD1. The CDR3 is made up of 13 amino acids. The V gene's germline CDR1 is LNHNV and CDR2 YYDKDF (reference sequence). Trimming removed 9 bases from V and 4 bases from J; junction bases left unmatched: 5. Here the CDR3 DNA reads TGTGCCACGGGGGGACAGGGGCCAGAGACCCAGTACTTC. Its translation is CATGGQGPETQYF.